What follows is one TCR beta chain and its context. Its antigen remains unidentified. The data are from a study of identical twins. Study-wide results and caveats: Modelling underestimated the level of out-of-frame TCR alpha sharing observed in monozygotic twins. The conclusions drew on cross-sectional statistical analysis instead of tracking the same donors.

V gave up 3 bases and J gave up 4 bases, with 15 bases separating them. This CDR3 region has 15 residues. MiXCR, applied by TCRdb to the 5' RACE reads, yields one record per CDR3 protein. The sample contains 690,000 or so distinct CDR3 sequences, 5.5% to 7.5% of which appear only once. The sequence derives from a young man in good health. V usage is TRBV12-3 or TRBV12-4 and J usage is TRBJ1-2, with no clear D. The specimen sequenced was naive T cells sorted from blood. CDR3 protein: CASSFVASDPYGYTF. For the CDR3, the DNA is TGTGCCAGCAGTTTTGTCGCATCGGATCCCTATGGCTACACCTTC.